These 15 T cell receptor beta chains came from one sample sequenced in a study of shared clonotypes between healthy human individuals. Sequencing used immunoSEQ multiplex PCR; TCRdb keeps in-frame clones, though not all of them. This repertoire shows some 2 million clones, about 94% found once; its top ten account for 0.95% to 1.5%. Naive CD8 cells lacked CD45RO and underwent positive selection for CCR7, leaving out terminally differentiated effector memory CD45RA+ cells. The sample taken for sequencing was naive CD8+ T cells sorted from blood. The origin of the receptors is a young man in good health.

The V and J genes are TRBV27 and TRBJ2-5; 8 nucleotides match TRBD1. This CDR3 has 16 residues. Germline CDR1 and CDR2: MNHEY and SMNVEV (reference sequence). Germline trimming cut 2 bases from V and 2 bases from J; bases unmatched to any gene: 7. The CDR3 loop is CASSLGAGGLQETQYF. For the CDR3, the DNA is TGTGCCAGCAGTTTAGGGGCAGGGGGCCTTCAAGAGACCCAGTACTTC.

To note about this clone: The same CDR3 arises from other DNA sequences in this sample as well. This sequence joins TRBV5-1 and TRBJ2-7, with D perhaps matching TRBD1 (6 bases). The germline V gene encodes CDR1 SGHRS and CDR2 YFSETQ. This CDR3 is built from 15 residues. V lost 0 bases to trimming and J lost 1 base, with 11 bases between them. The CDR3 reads CASSLVQGSSYEQYF. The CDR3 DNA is TGCGCCAGCAGCTTGGTCCAGGGGTCTTCCTACGAGCAGTACTTC.

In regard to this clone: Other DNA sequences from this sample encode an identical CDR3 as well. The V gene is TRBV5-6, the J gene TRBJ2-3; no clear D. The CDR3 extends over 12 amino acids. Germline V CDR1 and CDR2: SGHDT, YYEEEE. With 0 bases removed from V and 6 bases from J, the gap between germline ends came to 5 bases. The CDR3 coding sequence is TGTGCCAGCAGCTTGGCTGGGGATACGCAGTATTTT. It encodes CASSLAGDTQYF.

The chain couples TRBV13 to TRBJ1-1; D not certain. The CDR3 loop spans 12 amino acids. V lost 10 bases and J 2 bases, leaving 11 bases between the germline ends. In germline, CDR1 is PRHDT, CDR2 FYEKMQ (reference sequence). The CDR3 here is CATPGTNTEAFF. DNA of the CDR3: TGTGCCACCCCGGGAACTAACACTGAAGCTTTCTTT.

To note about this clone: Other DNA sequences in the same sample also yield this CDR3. CDR3 sequence: CASSFGGNTEAFF. CDR3 coding DNA: TGTGCCAGCAGCTTTGGGGGAAACACTGAAGCTTTCTTT. This sequence joins TRBV5-6 and TRBJ1-1, with D perhaps matching TRBD1 (5 bases). Between the trimmed V and J ends, which lost 2 bases and 2 bases, there was a span of 7 bases. Per the germline V gene, CDR1 is SGHDT and CDR2 is YYEEEE. The CDR3 extends over 13 amino acids.

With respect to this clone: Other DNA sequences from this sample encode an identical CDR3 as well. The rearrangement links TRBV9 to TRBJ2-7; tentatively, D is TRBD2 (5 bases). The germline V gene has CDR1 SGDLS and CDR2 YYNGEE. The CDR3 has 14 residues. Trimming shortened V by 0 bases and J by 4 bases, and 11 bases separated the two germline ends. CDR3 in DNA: TGTGCCAGCAGCGTAGGACTACCCCCTTACGAGCAGTACTTC. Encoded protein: CASSVGLPPYEQYF.

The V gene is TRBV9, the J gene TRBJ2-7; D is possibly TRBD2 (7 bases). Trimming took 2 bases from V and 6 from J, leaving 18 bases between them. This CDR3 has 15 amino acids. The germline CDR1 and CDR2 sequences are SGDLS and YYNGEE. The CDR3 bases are TGTGCCAGCAGCGTTACAAGGGAGGGGGATAGCGAGCAGTACTTC. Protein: CASSVTREGDSEQYF.

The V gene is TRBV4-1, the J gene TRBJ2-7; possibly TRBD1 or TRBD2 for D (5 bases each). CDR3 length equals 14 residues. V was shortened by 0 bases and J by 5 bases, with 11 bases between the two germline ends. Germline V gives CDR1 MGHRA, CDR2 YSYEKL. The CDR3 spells CASSQDEGSNEQYF. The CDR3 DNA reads TGCGCCAGCAGCCAAGATGAGGGGTCCAACGAGCAGTACTTC.

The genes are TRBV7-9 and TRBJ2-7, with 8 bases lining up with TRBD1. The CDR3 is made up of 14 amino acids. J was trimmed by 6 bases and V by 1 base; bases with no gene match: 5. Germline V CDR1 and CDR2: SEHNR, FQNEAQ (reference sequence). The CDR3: CASSLGTGLSEQYF. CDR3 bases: TGTGCCAGCAGCTTAGGGACAGGGCTTTCCGAGCAGTACTTC.

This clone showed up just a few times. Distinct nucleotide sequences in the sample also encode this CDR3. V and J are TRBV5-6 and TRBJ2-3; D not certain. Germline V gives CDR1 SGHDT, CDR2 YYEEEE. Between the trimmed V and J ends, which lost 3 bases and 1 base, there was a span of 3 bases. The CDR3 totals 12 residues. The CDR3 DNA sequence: TGTGCCAGCAGCTGGGGCACAGATACGCAGTATTTT. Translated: CASSWGTDTQYF.

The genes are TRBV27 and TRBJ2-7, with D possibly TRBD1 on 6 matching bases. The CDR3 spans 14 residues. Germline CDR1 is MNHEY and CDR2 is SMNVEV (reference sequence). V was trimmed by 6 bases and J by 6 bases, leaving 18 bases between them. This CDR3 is CASRYQGLAPEQYF. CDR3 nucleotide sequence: TGTGCCAGCAGGTATCAGGGGTTAGCCCCCGAGCAGTACTTC.

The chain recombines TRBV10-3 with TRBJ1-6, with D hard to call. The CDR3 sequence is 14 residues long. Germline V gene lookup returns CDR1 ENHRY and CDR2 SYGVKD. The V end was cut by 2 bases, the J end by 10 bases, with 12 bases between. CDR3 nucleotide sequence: TGTGCCATCAGTGAGGTCGGAGACATCTCACCCCTCCACTTT. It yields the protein CAISEVGDISPLHF.

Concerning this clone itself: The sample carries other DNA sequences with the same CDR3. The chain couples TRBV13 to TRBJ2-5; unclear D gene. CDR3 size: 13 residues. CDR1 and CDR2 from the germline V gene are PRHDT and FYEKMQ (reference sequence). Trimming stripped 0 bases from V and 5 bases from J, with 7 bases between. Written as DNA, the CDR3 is TGTGCCAGCAGCTTAGGCAGCGTCGAGACCCAGTACTTC. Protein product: CASSLGSVETQYF.

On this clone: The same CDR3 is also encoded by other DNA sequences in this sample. The CDR3 sequence is CASGYEQYF. The CDR3, as DNA: TGTGCCAGCGGCTACGAGCAGTACTTC. This chain connects TRBV6-5 to TRBJ2-7; D is unclear. The CDR3 sequence is 9 residues long. The germline CDR1 and CDR2 sequences are MNHEY and SVGAGI. Trimming pared 8 bases from V and 3 bases from J, leaving 2 bases between.

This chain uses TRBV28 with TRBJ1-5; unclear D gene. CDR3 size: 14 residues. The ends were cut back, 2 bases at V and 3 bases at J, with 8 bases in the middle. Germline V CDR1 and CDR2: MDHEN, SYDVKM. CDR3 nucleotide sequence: TGTGCCAGCAGTTTAACACCGAACAATCAGCCCCAGCATTTT. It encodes CASSLTPNNQPQHF.